This T cell receptor (beta chain) was sequenced in a study of PD-L1 blockade in urothelial cancer. Study summary: Atezolizumab was started by patients around 2014 at 1,200 mg intravenously every 3 weeks.

CDR1 is SGHRS and CDR2 is YFSETQ in the germline V gene. The V gene lost 0 bases and the J gene lost 6 bases, with 10 bases spanning the gap. The length of the CDR3 is 14 residues. The data were produced by immunoSEQ multiplex PCR, yet TCRdb's version contains in-frame clones alone and is incomplete. Of over 65,000 clones listed, around four fifths are singletons. The chain combines TRBV5-1 with TRBJ2-1, with D perhaps matching TRBD1 (5 bases). The clonotype originates from a man in his 70s with urothelial cancer. The sample consisted of PBMCs, taken around atezolizumab (anti-PD-L1) treatment. CDR3: CASSLGGNSNEQFF. The CDR3, as DNA: TGCGCCAGCAGCTTGGGGGGCAACAGCAATGAGCAGTTCTTC.